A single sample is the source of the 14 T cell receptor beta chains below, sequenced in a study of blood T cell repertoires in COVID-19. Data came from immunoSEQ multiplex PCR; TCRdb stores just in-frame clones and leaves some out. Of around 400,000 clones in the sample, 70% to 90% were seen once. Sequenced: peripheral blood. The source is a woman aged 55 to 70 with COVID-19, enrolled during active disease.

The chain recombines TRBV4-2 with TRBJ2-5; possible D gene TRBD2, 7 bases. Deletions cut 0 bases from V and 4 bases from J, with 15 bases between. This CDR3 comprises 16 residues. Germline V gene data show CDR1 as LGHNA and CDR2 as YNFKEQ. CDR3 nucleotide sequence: TGTGCCAGCAGCCAAGAGAGGAGGGGGGGCGTAGAGACCCAGTACTTC. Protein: CASSQERRGGVETQYF.

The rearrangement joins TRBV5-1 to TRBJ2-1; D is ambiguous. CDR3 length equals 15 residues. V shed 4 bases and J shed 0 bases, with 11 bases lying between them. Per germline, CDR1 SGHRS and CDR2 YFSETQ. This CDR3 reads CASSPPPGSYNEQFF. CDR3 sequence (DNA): TGCGCCAGCAGCCCCCCTCCGGGCTCCTACAATGAGCAGTTCTTC.

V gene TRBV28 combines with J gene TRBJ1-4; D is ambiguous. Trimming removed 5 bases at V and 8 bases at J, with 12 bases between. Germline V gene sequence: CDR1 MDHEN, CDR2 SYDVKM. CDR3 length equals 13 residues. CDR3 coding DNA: TGTGCCAGCAGTGGTCAGACTGGGGAAAAACTGTTTTTT. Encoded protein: CASSGQTGEKLFF.

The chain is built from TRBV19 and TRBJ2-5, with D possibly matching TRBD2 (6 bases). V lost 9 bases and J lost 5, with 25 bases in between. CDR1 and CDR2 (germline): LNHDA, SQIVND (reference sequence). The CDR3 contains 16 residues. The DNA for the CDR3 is TGTGCCAGCCGGATAGGAGGGTACAGCTCAAGGGAGACCCAGTACTTC. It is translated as CASRIGGYSSRETQYF.

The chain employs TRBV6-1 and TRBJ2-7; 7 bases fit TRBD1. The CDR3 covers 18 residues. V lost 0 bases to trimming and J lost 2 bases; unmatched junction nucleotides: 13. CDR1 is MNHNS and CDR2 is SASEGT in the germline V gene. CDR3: CASSEAPAGGPLTYEQYF. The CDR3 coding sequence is TGTGCCAGCAGTGAAGCGCCGGCAGGGGGTCCCCTAACCTACGAGCAGTACTTC.

This CDR3 is CASSRSGFAEAFF. The CDR3 DNA is TGCGCCAGCAGCAGATCCGGGTTTGCTGAAGCTTTCTTT. The genes are TRBV5-1 and TRBJ1-1; D unresolved. Germline lookup yields CDR1 SGHRS and CDR2 YFSETQ. Trimming took 4 bases from V and 6 from J, leaving 13 bases between them. This CDR3 contains 13 residues.

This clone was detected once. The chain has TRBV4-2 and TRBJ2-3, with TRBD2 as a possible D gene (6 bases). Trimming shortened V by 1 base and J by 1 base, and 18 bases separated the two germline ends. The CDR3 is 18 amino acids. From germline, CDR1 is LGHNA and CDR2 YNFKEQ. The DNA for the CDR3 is TGTGCCAGCAGCCAAGGAATTTACGGGGGACCCCGCACAGATACGCAGTATTTT. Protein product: CASSQGIYGGPRTDTQYF.

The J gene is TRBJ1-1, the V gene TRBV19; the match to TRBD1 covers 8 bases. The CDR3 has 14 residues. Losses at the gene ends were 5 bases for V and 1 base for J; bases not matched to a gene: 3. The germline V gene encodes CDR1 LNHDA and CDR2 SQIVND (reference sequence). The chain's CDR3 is CASSPGTGNTEAFF. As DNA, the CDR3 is TGTGCCAGTAGTCCAGGGACAGGGAACACTGAAGCTTTCTTT. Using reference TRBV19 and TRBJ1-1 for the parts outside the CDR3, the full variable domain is DGGITQSPKYLFRKEGQNVTLSCEQNLNHDAMYWYRQDPGQGLRLIYYSQIVNDFQKGDIAEGYSVSREKKESFPLTVTSAQKNPTAFYLCASSPGTGNTEAFFGQGTRLTVV.

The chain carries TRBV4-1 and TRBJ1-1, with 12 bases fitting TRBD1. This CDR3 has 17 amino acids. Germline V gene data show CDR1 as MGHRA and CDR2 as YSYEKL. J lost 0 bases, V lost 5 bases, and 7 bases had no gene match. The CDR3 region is CASSSPGTGGLNTEAFF. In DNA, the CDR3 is TGCGCCAGCAGCTCTCCCGGGACAGGGGGCTTGAACACTGAAGCTTTCTTT.

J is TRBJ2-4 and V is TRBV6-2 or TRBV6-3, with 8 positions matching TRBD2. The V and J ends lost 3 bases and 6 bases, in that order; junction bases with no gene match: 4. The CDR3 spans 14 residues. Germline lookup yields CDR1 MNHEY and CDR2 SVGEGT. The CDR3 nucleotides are TGTGCCAGCAGTTATGTTAGCGGGGTAAACATTCAGTACTTC. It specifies CASSYVSGVNIQYF.

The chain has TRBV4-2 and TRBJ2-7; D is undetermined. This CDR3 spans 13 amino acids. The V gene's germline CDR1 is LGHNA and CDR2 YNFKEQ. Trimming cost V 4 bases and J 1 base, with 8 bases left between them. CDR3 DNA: TGTGCCAGCAGCCGGGCAGGATCCTACGAGCAGTACTTC. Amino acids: CASSRAGSYEQYF.

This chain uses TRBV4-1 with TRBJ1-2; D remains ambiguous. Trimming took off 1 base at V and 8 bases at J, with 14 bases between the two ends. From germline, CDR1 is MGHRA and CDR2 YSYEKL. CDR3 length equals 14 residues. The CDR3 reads CASSQGELTGGYTF. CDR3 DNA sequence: TGCGCCAGCAGCCAAGGGGAGTTAACGGGGGGCTACACCTTC.

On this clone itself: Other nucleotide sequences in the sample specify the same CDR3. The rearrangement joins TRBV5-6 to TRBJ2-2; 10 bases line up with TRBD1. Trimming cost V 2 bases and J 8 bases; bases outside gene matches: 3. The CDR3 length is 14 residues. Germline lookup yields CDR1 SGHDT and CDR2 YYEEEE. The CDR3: CASSFDRGQGELFF. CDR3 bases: TGTGCCAGCAGCTTCGACAGGGGGCAAGGGGAGCTGTTTTTT. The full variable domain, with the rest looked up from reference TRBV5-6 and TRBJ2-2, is DAGVTQSPTHLIKTRGQQVTLRCSPKSGHDTVSWYQQALGQGPQFIFQYYEEEERQRGNFPDRFSGHQFPNYSSELNVNALLLGDSALYLCASSFDRGQGELFFGEGSRLTVL.

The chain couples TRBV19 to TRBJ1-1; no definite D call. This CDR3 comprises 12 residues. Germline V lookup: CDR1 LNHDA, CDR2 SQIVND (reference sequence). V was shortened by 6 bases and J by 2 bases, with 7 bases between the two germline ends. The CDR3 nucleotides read TGTGCCAGTAGCTTCACAAACACTGAAGCTTTCTTT. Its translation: CASSFTNTEAFF.